Listed below are T cell receptor beta chains from one sample, sequenced in a study of T cell changes during pregnancy in multiple sclerosis. The repertoire was sequenced with immunoSEQ multiplex PCR; TCRdb's copy has only in-frame clones and lacks some. The table lists 35,000 to 50,000 clones, 90% to 95% of them singletons. Sequences were derived from CD8+ T cells from peripheral blood mononuclear cells, sampled in the third trimester of pregnancy. All receptors come from a female donor with multiple sclerosis, enrolled in a pregnancy study. The CDR3 runs from the conserved cysteine through the conserved F or W. D genes are given only for firm matches. Expanded clones are given a class, and other clones once, few, many or no size at all.

TRBV6-4	-	13	-	TRBJ1-1	CASSHRENTEAFF	TGTGCCAGCAGTCACAGGGAGAACACTGAAGCTTTCTTT
TRBV6-6	-	13	-	TRBJ1-1	CASSYHDKSKAFF	TGTGCCAGCAGTTATCATGACAAATCTAAAGCTTTCTTT
TRBV7-2	TRBD1	15	-	TRBJ1-2	CASSSDAQGARGYTF	TGTGCCAGCAGCTCCGACGCTCAGGGGGCGCGCGGCTACACCTTC
TRBV19	-	15	-	TRBJ1-4	CASSMGDRTNVELFF	TGTGCCAGTAGTATGGGAGACAGGACCAATGTAGAACTGTTTTTT
TRBV10-3	TRBD2	15	-	TRBJ2-3	CATTQRERHTDTQYF	TGTGCCACTACCCAGCGGGAGCGCCACACAGATACGCAGTATTTT
TRBV5-1	-	15	few	TRBJ2-7	CASSSSEPISYEQYF	TGCGCCAGCAGCTCCTCTGAGCCCATCTCCTACGAGCAGTACTTC
TRBV11-2	-	18	-	TRBJ1-5	CASSPGGSGLIRDQPQHF	TGTGCCAGCAGCCCGGGGGGCTCGGGGTTAATTCGCGATCAGCCCCAGCATTTT
TRBV7-3	TRBD1	17	-	TRBJ1-1	CASSLIGQGAGNTEAFF	TGTGCCAGCAGCTTAATCGGACAGGGGGCCGGGAACACTGAAGCTTTCTTT
TRBV4-1	-	14	-	TRBJ1-2	CASSSRITGYGYTF	TGCGCCAGCAGCTCCCGGATCACAGGCTATGGCTACACCTTC
TRBV4-1	-	14	-	TRBJ2-7	CASSQESGVLEQYF	TGCGCCAGCAGCCAAGAGTCAGGGGTTCTCGAGCAGTACTTC
TRBV28	-	16	-	TRBJ2-1	CASSLKRQDSYNEQFF	TGTGCCAGCAGTTTAAAGCGACAGGACTCCTACAATGAGCAGTTCTTC
TRBV5-5	-	11	-	TRBJ2-1	CASSPLNEQFF	TGTGCCAGCAGCCCCTTAAATGAGCAGTTCTTC
TRBV9	-	14	-	TRBJ1-1	CASSVEGGQTEAFF	TGTGCCAGCAGCGTAGAAGGAGGGCAGACTGAAGCTTTCTTT
TRBV5-8	-	18	-	TRBJ1-2	CASSYHSSTPGPGGGYTF	TGTGCCAGCAGCTACCACTCATCTACTCCGGGACCGGGGGGTGGCTACACCTTC
TRBV7-3	TRBD1	17	-	TRBJ2-2	CASSLSGTGFDTGELFF	TGTGCCAGCAGCTTAAGTGGGACAGGGTTTGACACCGGGGAGCTGTTTTTT
TRBV6-5	TRBD2	14	-	TRBJ2-7	CASSSLAGTYEQYF	TGTGCCAGCAGTTCCCTAGCGGGGACCTACGAGCAGTACTTC
TRBV28	-	16	-	TRBJ2-1	CASRRPSGRTYNEQFF	TGTGCCAGCAGGAGGCCCTCAGGGCGGACCTACAATGAGCAGTTCTTC
TRBV27	-	13	-	TRBJ1-1	CASSLDRNTEAFF	TGTGCCAGCAGTTTAGACAGGAACACTGAAGCTTTCTTT
TRBV10-3	-	17	-	TRBJ2-4	CAISESLQGGTKNIQYF	TGTGCCATCAGTGAGTCTTTACAGGGCGGAACCAAAAACATTCAGTACTTC
TRBV15	TRBD1	15	-	TRBJ2-2	CATSRGTGDTGELFF	TGTGCCACCAGCAGAGGGACAGGAGACACCGGGGAGCTGTTTTTT